The next 29 T cell receptor beta chains were all read from a single sample in a study of response to subunit inactivated influenza vaccine (dated by TCRdb to between 2017 and 2018). The library was prepared using RT-PCR. Instrument on record: Illumina HiSeq 2500. TCRdb cleaned the public reads at Q25 with fastp, built clones with MiXCR and kept in-frame beta chains. Every entry covers one CDR3 protein and lists the most common genes and DNA from its rows. A total of 700,000 to 900,000 distinct CDR3 sequences appear in this sample, about 20% of them only once. The ten biggest clones cover about a tenth of the sample. The input for sequencing was PBMCs from blood, taken roughly 5 days after vaccination. The receptors originated from a man aged 50-60 years who received an inactivated influenza vaccine. Donor details come from another sample of the same person, matched by shared clones.

This clonotype has just a few counts. The V gene is TRBV4-2, the J gene TRBJ2-5; D unresolved. This CDR3 comprises 15 residues. The ends were cut back, 3 bases at V and 2 bases at J, with 13 bases in the middle. Germline V gene lookup returns CDR1 LGHNA and CDR2 YNFKEQ. The CDR3 loop reads CASSHLRTIQETQYF. The DNA of the CDR3 is TGTGCCAGCAGCCACCTAAGGACGATTCAAGAGACCCAGTACTTC.

V usage is TRBV5-1 and J usage is TRBJ2-1, with TRBD1 identical over 10 bases. This CDR3 is built from 16 residues. The germline CDR1 and CDR2 sequences are SGHRS and YFSETQ. The J segment lost 4 bases and the V segment lost 4 bases, leaving 8 bases of the junction unmatched. In DNA, the CDR3 is TGCGCCAGCAGCCCCTGGACAGGGGGGATATACAATGAGCAGTTCTTC. Its protein product is CASSPWTGGIYNEQFF.

The chain joins TRBV20-1 to TRBJ2-5; D is ambiguous. Germline-derived CDR1 and CDR2 are DFQATT and SNEGSKA (reference sequence). This CDR3 is built from 12 residues. V lost 2 bases and J 5 bases, leaving 9 bases between the germline ends. The CDR3: CSARPSTETQYF. Written as DNA, the CDR3 is TGCAGTGCTAGACCTTCCACGGAGACCCAGTACTTC.

The chain uses TRBV24-1 and TRBJ2-1, with D perhaps matching TRBD1 or TRBD2 (5 bases each). The length of the CDR3 is 14 residues. CDR1 is KGHDR, CDR2 SFDVKD, per germline. V was trimmed by 5 bases and J by 4 bases, leaving 11 bases between them. CDR3 sequence: CATSVRDGYNEQFF. CDR3 nucleotide sequence: TGTGCCACCAGTGTCCGGGACGGGTACAATGAGCAGTTCTTC.

The table lists this clonotype with many counts. The V call is TRBV27, the J call TRBJ1-6; D is possibly TRBD1 (5 bases). From germline, CDR1 is MNHEY and CDR2 SMNVEV (reference sequence). Trimming left V 2 bases short and J 5 bases short, with 10 bases between. This CDR3 is 15 amino acids long. CDR3 sequence reads: CASSLEGPNNSPLHF. CDR3 bases: TGTGCCAGCAGTTTAGAGGGACCGAATAATTCACCCCTCCACTTT.

This clonotype has only a few counts. The rearrangement joins TRBV29-1 to TRBJ2-3, with 7 bases lining up with TRBD1. This CDR3 is built from 16 residues. J lost 0 bases, V lost 0 bases, and 6 bases had no gene match. Germline V gene sequence: CDR1 SQVTM, CDR2 ANQGSEA. The CDR3 DNA reads TGCAGCGTTGAAGATTTACAGGGGTTTAGCACAGATACGCAGTATTTT. Its translation is CSVEDLQGFSTDTQYF.

Regarding this clonotype: A read error may produce the germline difference seen at one junction end. V is TRBV7-7 and J is TRBJ2-2, with 9 bases matching TRBD2. Per the germline V gene, CDR1 is SSHAT and CDR2 is FNYEAQ (reference sequence). CDR3 length equals 17 residues. CDR3 amino acids: CASSPGAGGPNTGELFF. The CDR3 DNA is TGTGCTAGCAGCCCGGGAGCGGGGGGACCGAACACCGGGGAGCTGTTTTTT.

The chain employs TRBV20-1 and TRBJ2-7; either TRBD1 or TRBD2 may fit D (6 bases each). Between the trimmed V and J ends, which lost 4 bases and 5 bases, there was a span of 9 bases. In germline, CDR1 is DFQATT, CDR2 SNEGSKA (reference sequence). There are 11 residues in the CDR3. The CDR3, as DNA: TGCAGTGCTAAGGGGGGCGACGAGCAGTACTTC. Its translation is CSAKGGDEQYF.

V and J are TRBV7-2 and TRBJ1-4, with D unresolved. CDR1 is SGHTA, CDR2 FQGNSA, per germline. Trimming removed 1 base from V and 5 bases from J, with 5 bases in between. CDR3 length: 13 amino acids. The CDR3 reads CASSLGENEKLFF. The CDR3 nucleotides are TGTGCCAGCAGCTTAGGGGAAAATGAAAAACTGTTTTTT.

The genes are TRBV21-1 and TRBJ1-4. TRBV21-1 is a known pseudogene. The CDR3 has 13 residues. Here the CDR3 DNA reads TGTGCCAGCAATCTGGACGGAAATGAAAAACTGTTTTTT. Amino acid sequence: CASNLDGNEKLFF.

J is TRBJ2-5 and V is TRBV7-2; 10 nucleotides agree with TRBD2. Per the germline V gene, CDR1 is SGHTA and CDR2 is FQGNSA. V was pared by 6 bases and J by 5 bases, with 6 bases of the junction left unmatched. This CDR3 has 14 amino acids. The CDR3 DNA follows: TGTGCCAGCAGGCTGGGACTAGCGACGGAGACCCAGTACTTC. This codes for CASRLGLATETQYF.

The V gene is TRBV6-1, the J gene TRBJ1-5; no definite D call. Germline V gene data show CDR1 as MNHNS and CDR2 as SASEGT. The V end lost 6 bases, the J end lost 1 base, and 22 bases lay between the germline ends. The CDR3 is made up of 18 amino acids. The CDR3 DNA is TGTGCCAGCAGCCCCGGATATTCCGCTCCGGGAAGCAATCAGCCCCAGCATTTT. It is translated as CASSPGYSAPGSNQPQHF.

The CDR3 DNA reads as TGTGCCTGGAGTGTACTAAGGGGCTTTAATAATGAGCAGTTCTTC. Protein product: CAWSVLRGFNNEQFF. The chain links TRBV30 to TRBJ2-1; D possibly corresponds to TRBD1 (5 bases). The CDR3 sequence is 15 residues long. Trimming took off 0 bases at V and 7 bases at J, with 16 bases between the two ends. Looked up from germline, CDR1 is GTSNPN and CDR2 is SVGIG (reference sequence).

V and J are TRBV12-3 or TRBV12-4 and TRBJ1-1; D is possibly TRBD1 (6 bases). V was trimmed by 6 bases and J by 3 bases, leaving 17 bases between them. The CDR3 totals 15 residues. The CDR3 loop reads CASSSQGGRHTEAFF. The CDR3, as DNA: TGTGCCAGCAGCTCCCAAGGGGGGCGACACACTGAAGCTTTCTTT.

In regard to this clonotype: A junction end diverges from the germline sequence, so it may reflect a read error. In DNA, the CDR3 is TGTGCCAGCAGTTTAGGTCGGGTCAGGATGGGCTTC. Amino acids: CASSLGRVRMGF. V and J are TRBV12-3 or TRBV12-4 and TRBJ2-1; D remains unclear. This CDR3 contains 12 residues.

This clonotype has a handful of counts. The V call is TRBV20-1, the J call TRBJ1-5; 7 bases align to TRBD1. V trimming: 3 bases; J trimming: 1 base; junction bases outside the gene matches: 12. This CDR3 contains 17 residues. Germline assignment: CDR1 DFQATT and CDR2 SNEGSKA (reference sequence). CDR3 protein: CSASNPRTGPSNQPQHF. CDR3 nucleotides: TGCAGTGCTAGTAACCCCCGGACAGGACCAAGCAATCAGCCCCAGCATTTT.

The V and J genes are TRBV19 and TRBJ2-5; D possibly corresponds to TRBD2 (5 bases). The ends were cut back, 6 bases at V and 3 bases at J, with 11 bases in the middle. There are 13 residues in the CDR3. Germline lookup yields CDR1 LNHDA and CDR2 SQIVND (reference sequence). The CDR3 nucleotides read TGTGCCAGTAGCCCCGAGGGAGAAGAGACCCAGTACTTC. Amino acids: CASSPEGEETQYF. Variable domain in full (rest from reference TRBV19 and TRBJ2-5): DGGITQSPKYLFRKEGQNVTLSCEQNLNHDAMYWYRQDPGQGLRLIYYSQIVNDFQKGDIAEGYSVSREKKESFPLTVTSAQKNPTAFYLCASSPEGEETQYFGPGTRLLVL.

This clonotype was picked up many times. V and J are TRBV7-2 and TRBJ2-7, with D possibly being TRBD2 (5 bases). The CDR3 consists of 14 residues. Trimming stripped 0 bases from V and 5 bases from J, with 11 bases between. Germline V gene lookup returns CDR1 SGHTA and CDR2 FQGNSA. CDR3 coding DNA: TGTGCCAGCAGCTTAGCCAGGCTCGGGGACGAGCAGTACTTC. Its protein is CASSLARLGDEQYF.

J is TRBJ2-7 and V is TRBV2, with D possibly TRBD1 on 5 matching bases. The germline V gene has CDR1 SNHLY and CDR2 FYNNEI. The CDR3 runs to 15 residues. The V end lost 3 bases, the J end lost 6 bases, and 18 bases lay between the germline ends. CDR3 nucleotide sequence: TGTGCCAGCAGTGAGGTACAGGACGGTTCAGCCGAGCAGTACTTC. Its protein product is CASSEVQDGSAEQYF. Full variable domain (outside the CDR3, taken from reference TRBV2 and TRBJ2-7): EPEVTQTPSHQVTQMGQEVILRCVPISNHLYFYWYRQILGQKVEFLVSFYNNEISEKSEIFDDQFSVERPDGSNFTLKIRSTKLEDSAMYFCASSEVQDGSAEQYFGPGTRLTVT.

The V and J genes are TRBV20-1 and TRBJ2-7; TRBD2 is a possible D gene (6 bases). V lost 2 bases and J lost 3, with 14 bases in between. CDR1 is DFQATT and CDR2 is SNEGSKA in the germline V gene (reference sequence). The CDR3 extends over 14 amino acids. CDR3 sequence (DNA): TGCAGTGCTAGACCTCCGGGACTGAACTACGAGCAGTACTTC. Translated, it gives CSARPPGLNYEQYF.

This clonotype turned up a few times. The chain employs TRBV5-1 and TRBJ1-1; D is ambiguous. The germline V gene encodes CDR1 SGHRS and CDR2 YFSETQ. V dropped 4 bases and J dropped 4 bases, with 11 bases sitting between them. The CDR3 length is 13 residues. The CDR3 here is CASSEAPSTEAFF. CDR3 bases: TGCGCCAGCAGCGAGGCTCCCTCCACTGAAGCTTTCTTT.

This clonotype has only a few counts. The chain carries TRBV27 and TRBJ2-7, with D possibly called TRBD1 or TRBD2 (6 bases each). Germline loops: CDR1 MNHEY, CDR2 SMNVEV (reference sequence). The CDR3 is 13 amino acids. V lost 6 bases and J 2 bases, leaving 11 bases between the germline ends. The CDR3 reads CASRQRGAYEQYF. DNA of the CDR3: TGTGCCAGCAGGCAGAGGGGGGCCTACGAGCAGTACTTC.

This clonotype was seen a few times. This chain uses TRBV12-3 or TRBV12-4 with TRBJ2-1; no clear D gene. The CDR3 is made up of 14 amino acids. Deletions cut 6 bases from V and 4 bases from J, with 13 bases between. CDR3 in DNA: TGTGCCAGCAGCCCCTCGCGGCTTTACAATGAGCAGTTCTTC. It yields the protein CASSPSRLYNEQFF.

The chain uses TRBV4-2 and TRBJ1-1, with D maybe TRBD1 (5 bases). Germline V CDR1 and CDR2: LGHNA, YNFKEQ. Trimming left V 0 bases short and J 0 bases short, with 17 bases between. This CDR3 comprises 18 residues. CDR3 coding DNA: TGTGCCAGCAGCCAAGATTCTTACATTACAGGACTGAACACTGAAGCTTTCTTT. The encoded protein is CASSQDSYITGLNTEAFF.

This clonotype was detected many times. The rearrangement joins TRBV7-9 to TRBJ1-4; 9 positions match TRBD1. The germline CDR1 and CDR2 sequences are SEHNR and FQNEAQ (reference sequence). The CDR3 extends over 15 amino acids. The V and J ends lost 1 base and 8 bases, in that order; junction bases with no gene match: 5. The CDR3 nucleotides are TGTGCCAGCAGCTTAGTCACAGGGGGCGAAGAAAAACTGTTTTTT. Translating gives CASSLVTGGEEKLFF.

Only a few counts were recorded for this clonotype. The CDR3 loop reads CASRWGVSSYEQYF. CDR3 DNA sequence: TGTGCCAGCAGGTGGGGCGTCTCCTCCTACGAGCAGTACTTC. V gene TRBV7-2 combines with J gene TRBJ2-7; TRBD1 might be the D (5 bases). Germline values: CDR1 SGHTA, CDR2 FQGNSA. Trimming cost V 6 bases and J 0 bases, with 12 bases left between them. The CDR3 spans 14 residues.

This clonotype was observed a few times. V gene TRBV20-1 combines with J gene TRBJ2-2, with 11 bases aligning to TRBD2. Germline CDR1 and CDR2: DFQATT and SNEGSKA (reference sequence). The CDR3 contains 19 residues. V lost 3 bases and J lost 0; bases outside the gene matches: 12. Here the CDR3 reads CSARGLLAGDSPNTGELFF. For the CDR3, the DNA is TGCAGTGCTAGGGGATTACTAGCGGGGGACTCTCCGAACACCGGGGAGCTGTTTTTT.

The chain couples TRBV6-1 to TRBJ2-7; D not certain. The CDR3 has 14 residues. Germline V gene data show CDR1 as MNHNS and CDR2 as SASEGT. Between the trimmed V and J ends, which lost 4 bases and 0 bases, there was a span of 10 bases. CDR3 protein: CASSGALSSYEQYF. The CDR3 bases are TGTGCCAGCAGTGGGGCCTTGAGCTCCTACGAGCAGTACTTC.

This clonotype was counted between two and nine times. The CDR3 is CASSKQEGFGEQYF. CDR3 DNA: TGCGCCAGCAGCAAACAGGAGGGCTTCGGCGAGCAGTACTTC. The chain uses TRBV5-1 and TRBJ2-7, with D maybe TRBD2 (6 bases). Germline values: CDR1 SGHRS, CDR2 YFSETQ. Trimming removed 4 bases at V and 6 bases at J, with 17 bases between. The length of the CDR3 is 14 residues.